This entry is about one T cell receptor (beta chain). Looked up from germline, CDR1 is SGDLS and CDR2 is YYNGEE. The CDR3 is 16 residues long. V was clipped by 3 bases and J by 5 bases; unmatched bases: 8. This specimen belongs to a study of blood T cell repertoires in COVID-19. For the study at large: The United States, Italy and Spain were the sources of the acute and convalescent COVID-19 samples. Nucleic acid was either cDNA or gDNA, and it came from T cells, B-cell-depleted T cells, or PBMCs.

Source study methods: Quantification of nucleated cells was approximated via reference gene primer amplification. This table comes from immunoSEQ multiplex PCR, and its TCRdb copy is limited to in-frame clones, with some not included. That table supplies the V and J calls and clone size; D and trimming were determined from the DNA. Of about 320,000 clones in the sample, around four fifths were seen once. V and J are TRBV9 and TRBJ2-5; 12 bases fit TRBD1. The TCR comes from a woman between 45 and 65 years old with acute or convalescent COVID-19. Sample: peripheral blood. CDR3 bases: TGTGCCAGCAGCGCGGGGACAGGGGGCAAGGGGGAGACCCAGTACTTC. It is translated as CASSAGTGGKGETQYF.